This record looks at one T cell receptor beta chain sequence and its context. This sample stems from a study of cytomegalovirus exposure and HLA in healthy donors. The PCR ran on 60 Vbeta and 13 Jbeta primers. Data came from immunoSEQ multiplex PCR; TCRdb stores just in-frame clones and leaves some out. The table includes 150,000 to 200,000 clones, about 79% detected once. Germline CDR1 reads MNHEY; CDR2 reads SMNVEV (reference sequence). Trimming at V came to 3 bases and at J to 4 bases, leaving 6 bases not matched to a gene. This CDR3 is 14 amino acids long. The material sequenced was PBMCs. J is TRBJ2-7 and V is TRBV27, with TRBD1 matching over 7 bases. This receptor was obtained from a man younger than 35 in good health and CMV-seronegative. The CDR3 DNA is TGTGCCAGCAGTTTGGGCAGGGGGTCGTACGAGCAGTACTTC. It translates to CASSLGRGSYEQYF.